The entry that follows covers one T cell receptor beta chain sequence. As yet, its antigen is unknown. Trimming cost V 3 bases and J 6 bases, with 9 bases left between them. Germline CDR1 and CDR2: ENHRY and SYGVKD. This CDR3 has 13 amino acids. The ViraFEST assay expanded antigen-specific CD4+ T cells with viral peptide pools before sequencing. At the end of over 8 days of culture, CD4+ T cells were isolated. Participants got two doses of BNT162b2 or mRNA-1273 vaccine. Half-medium exchanges with IL-2 medium took place on days 3 and 7. TCRdb's copy holds only in-frame clones and misses some; the assay was immunoSEQ multiplex PCR. The sample holds fewer than 90,000 clones; more than 60% are singletons and the top ten take more than 1%. The sample comes from a study of vaccination effects on CD4 cells after COVID-19. Study-level findings and limits: Researchers reported few convalescent patients and no early post-infection timepoints in the study.

Here the sequenced sample was CD4+ T cells from PBMCs cultured with HCoV-OC43 spike peptides, taken after COVID-19 vaccination. The subset: HCoV-OC43 spike overlapping peptide pool stimulation. The J gene is TRBJ1-5, the V gene TRBV10-3; D ambiguous. This receptor was identified in a human donor who received a COVID-19 vaccine. CDR3 amino acids: CAISDLEAQPQHF. DNA of the CDR3: TGTGCCATCAGTGATTTAGAGGCTCAGCCCCAGCATTTT.